The TCR beta chain under discussion was sequenced for a study of blood T cell repertoires in COVID-19 (dated by TCRdb to between 2020 and 2021). Context from the whole study: Collaborator samples came from the United States, Italy and Spain and covered acute and convalescent phases of COVID-19. The sample metadata nearly always contained a de-identified subject ID, COVID-19 status, age in years and sex. The material from the prospective study consisted of cDNA or gDNA derived from T cells, B-cell-depleted T cells, or PBMCs. Where available, HLA class I and class II types were obtained from metadata supplied by the sample provider rather than from assay-based typing. Deeply sampled blood TCRbeta repertoires from subjects exposed to, actively infected with, or recovered from COVID-19 were included in the dataset. The repertoires were made available in a free public database intended to serve as a resource for research on the immune response to SARS-CoV-2. Samples were obtained from the ongoing ImmuneRACE study (first 160 participants) and from over 1,000 subjects provided by 6 global collaborators. General findings and caveats noted by the study authors: Clinical and demographic metadata were provided uncurated, with the amount varying by source and participant.

At one collaborating source in Seattle, patients were enrolled during active infection and were followed longitudinally through the course of disease. Each collaborating institution followed its own protocols to collect whole blood in K2EDTA tubes. Collaborator samples were shipped for TCRbeta analysis as frozen whole blood, isolated PBMCs, or DNA extracted from either sample type. TCRbeta CDR3 regions were amplified from genomic DNA by means of the immunoSEQ Assay, a bias-controlled multiplex PCR. The authors' analysis ran thus. Within the assay, amplification of reference gene primers was used to estimate how many nucleated cells each sample contained. To quantify the absolute abundance of each unique TCRbeta CDR3 rearrangement, sequence reads were collapsed and filtered. For each sample, productive Simpson clonality was calculated as the square root of Simpson's diversity index over productive rearrangements. This immuneACCESS table, as held by TCRdb, lists in-frame sequences with V and J called but not all clones. Of the missing ones, under half trace to an unresolved V gene in checked studies; the others have no known cause. The D gene and trimming were derived from the DNA, and the V and J assignments and clone size from that table. In this sample the table shows a few hundred thousand clones, roughly 90% of which occur a single time. 2.5% to 3.5% of the sample comes from the top ten.

The CDR3 covers 14 residues, taking in both the cysteine and the phenylalanine. Only the CDR3 region is kept as DNA, spanning 42 bases read in frame from base 1. CDR1 and CDR2 are read off the germline V gene as MDHEN and SYDVKM. V was cut back by 2 bases and J by 3 bases, leaving a gap of 10 bases between them. This clone was seen only once. No cognate antigen has been identified for it. Per-base quality was not reported, and no clone a single base away is much larger than it. The TCR sequence derives from a woman in her 30s with COVID-19, enrolled during active disease. The sequenced material came from peripheral blood. This chain is built from TRBV28 and TRBJ1-2, with the D segment identity uncertain. The CDR3 protein: CASSLVSGDYGYTF. The sequenced DNA is TGTGCCAGCAGTTTAGTGTCCGGGGACTATGGCTACACCTTC.